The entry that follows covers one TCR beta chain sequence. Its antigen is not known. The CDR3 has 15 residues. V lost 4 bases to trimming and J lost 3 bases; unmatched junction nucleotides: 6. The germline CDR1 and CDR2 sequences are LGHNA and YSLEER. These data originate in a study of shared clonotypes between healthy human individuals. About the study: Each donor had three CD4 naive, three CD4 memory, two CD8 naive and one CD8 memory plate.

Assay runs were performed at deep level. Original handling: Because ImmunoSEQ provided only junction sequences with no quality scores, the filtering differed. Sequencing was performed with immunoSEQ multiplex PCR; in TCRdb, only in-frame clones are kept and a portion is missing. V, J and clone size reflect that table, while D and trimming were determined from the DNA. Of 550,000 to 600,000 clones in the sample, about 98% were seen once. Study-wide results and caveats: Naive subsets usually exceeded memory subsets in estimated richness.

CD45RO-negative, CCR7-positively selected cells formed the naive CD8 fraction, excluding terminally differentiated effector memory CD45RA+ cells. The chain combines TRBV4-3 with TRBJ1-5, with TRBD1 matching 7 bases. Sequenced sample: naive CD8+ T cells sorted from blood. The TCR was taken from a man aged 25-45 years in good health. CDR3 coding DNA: TGCGCCAGCAGCCTGGGAACAGGGGACAATCAGCCCCAGCATTTT. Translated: CASSLGTGDNQPQHF.